The 27 T cell receptor beta chains presented below share a single source sample, sequenced in a study of cytomegalovirus exposure and HLA in healthy donors. PCR used 60 Vbeta primers and 13 Jbeta primers. Generated by immunoSEQ multiplex PCR, the TCRdb table keeps only in-frame clones and is missing some. This sample carries approximately 190,000 clones, roughly four fifths of them seen once, and the ten largest clones take approximately 0.092%. Material for sequencing was PBMCs. All receptors come from a boy under 10 years old in good health and CMV-seronegative.

The chain joins TRBV18 to TRBJ2-7, with D possibly TRBD2 on 5 matching bases. In germline, CDR1 is KGHSH, CDR2 LQKENI. V was clipped by 6 bases and J by 2 bases, with 17 bases between them. The CDR3 has 15 residues. The CDR3 is CASSTGLLGTYEQYF. The CDR3 coding sequence is TGTGCCAGCTCTACTGGACTCCTGGGAACCTACGAGCAGTACTTC.

This clone was detected only a few times. This chain joins TRBV20-1 and TRBJ1-1; perhaps TRBD1 as D (5 bases). This CDR3 is built from 11 residues. From germline, CDR1 is DFQATT and CDR2 SNEGSKA (reference sequence). The CDR3 nucleotides read TGCTTGGTCCAGGGCGATACTGAAGCTTTCTTT. Translated: CLVQGDTEAFF.

On this clone itself: A read error may account for a junction end that differs from germline. J is TRBJ2-2 and V is TRBV6-5, with D perhaps matching TRBD1 (5 bases). CDR1 and CDR2 (germline): MNHEY, SVGAGI. The CDR3 is 14 amino acids. The DNA of the CDR3 is TGTGCCGGCAGTTACTCCTTTCAGGGAGGGGAGCTGTTTTTT. It yields the protein CAGSYSFQGGELFF.

The chain employs TRBV7-9 and TRBJ1-2; maybe TRBD1 (6 bases). With 5 bases removed from V and 8 bases from J, the gap between germline ends came to 18 bases. Germline V gene lookup returns CDR1 SEHNR and CDR2 FQNEAQ (reference sequence). This CDR3 is 14 amino acids long. The DNA of the CDR3 is TGTGCCAGCAGCCCTCGTCAGGGGCGGGTCGGCTACACCTTC. Protein: CASSPRQGRVGYTF. Combining the CDR3 with reference TRBV7-9 and TRBJ1-2 gives the whole variable domain DTGVSQNPRHKITKRGQNVTFRCDPISEHNRLYWYRQTLGQGPEFLTYFQNEAQLEKSRLLSDRFSAERPKGSFSTLEIQRTEQGDSAMYLCASSPRQGRVGYTFGSGTRLTVV.

This clone was observed a single time. This sequence joins TRBV13 and TRBJ2-3, with D tentatively TRBD2 (5 bases). V lost 9 bases and J lost 7, with 14 bases in between. The length of the CDR3 is 12 residues. Germline CDR1 and CDR2: PRHDT and FYEKMQ (reference sequence). CDR3 residues: CASRNTGNTQYF. DNA for the CDR3: TGTGCCAGTCGAAATACGGGGAATACGCAGTATTTT.

CDR3 in amino acids: CASSQATLAGGQFF. The CDR3 DNA reads TGCGCCAGCAGCCAAGCCACCCTAGCGGGGGGGCAGTTCTTC. The J gene is TRBJ2-1, the V gene TRBV4-1, with 11 bases lining up with TRBD2. V dropped 1 base and J dropped 12; count of bases not matched to a gene: 5. Germline assignment: CDR1 MGHRA and CDR2 YSYEKL. This CDR3 spans 14 amino acids.

J is TRBJ2-2 and V is TRBV11-2; a possible D gene is TRBD2 (7 bases). V lost 1 base and J 5 bases, leaving 14 bases between the germline ends. The CDR3 runs 16 residues. Per germline, CDR1 SGHAT and CDR2 FQNNGV. The CDR3 DNA follows: TGTGCCAGCAGCTTAGGAGGGGGGGCCTTAACCGGGGAGCTGTTTTTT. Translation gives CASSLGGGALTGELFF.

V is TRBV27 and J is TRBJ2-2, with D unclear. Germline V gene sequence: CDR1 MNHEY, CDR2 SMNVEV (reference sequence). This CDR3 is 13 amino acids long. V was clipped by 3 bases and J by 7 bases, with 9 bases between them. CDR3 loop: CASSFLSGGELFF. Here the CDR3 DNA reads TGTGCCAGCAGTTTTCTATCAGGCGGGGAGCTGTTTTTT.

In DNA form, the CDR3 reads TGTGCCAGTAGTATGGGGGGGTTTGCCACAGATACGCAGTATTTT. This gives the protein CASSMGGFATDTQYF. The gene calls are TRBV19 and TRBJ2-3; TRBD2 matches 7 bases. V shed 3 bases, J shed 2 bases, and the junction held 5 bases outside the gene matches. There are 15 residues in the CDR3. Looked up from germline, CDR1 is LNHDA and CDR2 is SQIVND (reference sequence).

V usage is TRBV27 and J usage is TRBJ1-2; D is perhaps TRBD1 (5 bases). V was trimmed by 4 bases and J by 5 bases, leaving 14 bases between them. The CDR3 extends over 14 amino acids. Germline V gene data show CDR1 as MNHEY and CDR2 as SMNVEV (reference sequence). The CDR3 is CASSSPGGRYGYTF. CDR3 in DNA: TGTGCCAGCAGTTCCCCGGGGGGGAGATATGGCTACACCTTC.

DNA of the CDR3: TGTGCCAGCAGGAGGACTACCCGCACAGATACGCAGTATTTT. Translation: CASRRTTRTDTQYF. The gene calls are TRBV2 and TRBJ2-3, with D tentatively TRBD2 (6 bases). Trimming took 6 bases from V and 1 from J, leaving 11 bases between them. This CDR3 is 14 amino acids long. Germline loops: CDR1 SNHLY, CDR2 FYNNEI.

The rearrangement uses TRBV27 and TRBJ1-2; 9 bases map to TRBD1. This CDR3 is built from 17 residues. Germline CDR1 MNHEY, CDR2 SMNVEV (reference sequence). The V and J ends lost 5 bases and 1 base, in that order; junction bases with no gene match: 11. The CDR3 sequence: CASSRTGDSFFNYGYTF. Written as DNA, the CDR3 is TGTGCCAGCAGTCGGACAGGGGACAGTTTTTTTAACTATGGCTACACCTTC.

This clone was counted a single time. Other DNA variants within this sample encode the same CDR3. The J gene is TRBJ2-1, the V gene TRBV9, with TRBD2 identical over 11 bases. Losses at the gene ends were 0 bases for V and 4 bases for J; bases not matched to a gene: 0. This CDR3 spans 15 amino acids. Per germline, CDR1 SGDLS and CDR2 YYNGEE. The CDR3 DNA is TGTGCCAGCAGCGTAGTAGCGGGGGGGTACAATGAGCAGTTCTTC. The encoded protein is CASSVVAGGYNEQFF.

The rearrangement uses TRBV6-1 and TRBJ1-2; D unresolved. The V gene lost 6 bases and the J gene lost 4 bases, with 6 bases spanning the gap. The germline V gene encodes CDR1 MNHNS and CDR2 SASEGT. The CDR3 spans 11 residues. CDR3 region: CASSRSYGYTF. CDR3 bases: TGTGCCAGCAGCCGTTCCTATGGCTACACCTTC.

The chain combines TRBV5-4 with TRBJ2-5; 8 bases fit TRBD1. The CDR3 sequence is 14 residues long. V trimming: 4 bases; J trimming: 5 bases; junction bases outside the gene matches: 7. CDR1 SGHNT and CDR2 YYREEE come from the germline V gene (reference sequence). The CDR3 sequence is CASSMTGAAETQYF. The CDR3 bases are TGTGCCAGCAGCATGACAGGGGCGGCGGAGACCCAGTACTTC.

This chain connects TRBV6-1 to TRBJ1-2, with TRBD1 matching over 8 bases. Germline CDR1 MNHNS, CDR2 SASEGT. The CDR3 is made up of 15 amino acids. The V gene end was trimmed by 5 bases and the J gene end by 6 bases; junction bases not matched to a gene: 11. This chain's CDR3 is CASSSNQGAVDGYTF. In DNA form, the CDR3 reads TGTGCCAGCAGTTCCAATCAGGGGGCCGTTGATGGCTACACCTTC.

The V gene is TRBV9, the J gene TRBJ2-5; no clear D. Germline values: CDR1 SGDLS, CDR2 YYNGEE. The CDR3 totals 15 residues. Trimming left V 0 bases short and J 1 base short, with 10 bases between. CDR3 residues: CASSVGITIQETQYF. The CDR3 nucleotides are TGTGCCAGCAGCGTAGGCATAACTATCCAAGAGACCCAGTACTTC.

This chain links TRBV19 with TRBJ1-2; D possibly corresponds to TRBD1 (5 bases). V lost 4 bases to trimming and J lost 8 bases, with 17 bases between them. The CDR3 consists of 14 residues. CDR1 is LNHDA, CDR2 SQIVND, per germline (reference sequence). CDR3 bases: TGTGCCAGTAGTAGCCTGCGGGGGAGTCACGGCTACACCTTC. The encoded protein is CASSSLRGSHGYTF.

The chain is built from TRBV7-8 and TRBJ1-5; possible D gene TRBD1, 5 bases. Trimming took off 1 base at V and 7 bases at J, with 11 bases between the two ends. Germline V lookup: CDR1 SGHVS, CDR2 FQNEAQ. This CDR3 contains 14 residues. This CDR3 reads CASSLDRRAQPQHF. The CDR3 coding sequence is TGTGCCAGCAGCTTAGACAGGAGAGCCCAGCCCCAGCATTTT.

The rearrangement uses TRBV11-2 and TRBJ1-5; D perhaps matches TRBD1 (6 bases). Trimming cost V 8 bases and J 0 bases, with 26 bases left between them. The CDR3 is 19 amino acids. Germline V gene data show CDR1 as SGHAT and CDR2 as FQNNGV. In nucleotides, the CDR3 is TGTGCCAGCCCCCGGTGGGGTTGGGGGCTCGGTGATAGCAATCAGCCCCAGCATTTT. Residues: CASPRWGWGLGDSNQPQHF.

The CDR3 is CASSRRGGAHTDTQYF. CDR3 coding DNA: TGTGCCAGCAGCCGACGCGGGGGGGCCCACACAGATACGCAGTATTTT. The chain couples TRBV5-8 to TRBJ2-3; 9 bases match TRBD2. This CDR3 is built from 16 residues. The V and J ends lost 4 bases and 2 bases, in that order; junction bases with no gene match: 8. CDR1 and CDR2 from the germline V gene are SGHTS and YDEGEE.

The chain carries TRBV6-5 and TRBJ1-1, with 8 bases matching TRBD1. V shed 4 bases and J 4 bases; nucleotides not matched to a gene: 5. From germline, CDR1 is MNHEY and CDR2 SVGAGI. The CDR3 length is 14 residues. The CDR3 sequence is CASSSGGGGTEAFF. CDR3 DNA: TGTGCCAGCAGTTCAGGGGGCGGCGGCACTGAAGCTTTCTTT.

This chain uses TRBV7-9 with TRBJ1-6; the match to TRBD1 covers 7 bases. The CDR3 has 14 residues. V lost 1 base to trimming and J lost 14 bases; unmatched junction nucleotides: 8. Germline loops: CDR1 SEHNR, CDR2 FQNEAQ (reference sequence). The CDR3 DNA sequence: TGTGCCAGCAGCTTAGAACAGGGGATAAGAACCCTCCACTTT. Translated: CASSLEQGIRTLHF.

The J gene is TRBJ2-7, the V gene TRBV2; 7 bases are a match to TRBD1. The CDR3 is 14 amino acids. Unmatched junction bases numbered 7, after V lost 7 bases and J lost 1 base. CDR1 is SNHLY and CDR2 is FYNNEI in the germline V gene. The CDR3 DNA follows: TGTGCCAGCATTAGAGACAGGGTATCCTACGAGCAGTACTTC. Residues: CASIRDRVSYEQYF.

The rearrangement joins TRBV18 to TRBJ2-5; D is unresolved. V lost 7 bases and J lost 2, with 11 bases in between. Germline V gives CDR1 KGHSH, CDR2 LQKENI. This CDR3 region has 13 residues. CDR3 residues: CASYGQLQETQYF. CDR3 coding DNA: TGTGCCAGCTATGGGCAGTTACAAGAGACCCAGTACTTC.

This chain uses TRBV5-8 with TRBJ1-6; 11 bases map to TRBD1. V lost 4 bases to trimming and J lost 1 base; unmatched junction nucleotides: 1. The CDR3 is made up of 16 amino acids. Germline V gene sequence: CDR1 SGHTS, CDR2 YDEGEE. CDR3 nucleotides: TGTGCCAGCAGCCGGGACAGGGGGTCCTATAATTCACCCCTCCACTTT. Translating gives CASSRDRGSYNSPLHF. Looking up the rest from reference TRBV5-8 and TRBJ1-6 gives the full variable domain: EAGVTQSPTHLIKTRGQQATLRCSPISGHTSVYWYQQALGLGLQFLLWYDEGEERNRGNFPPRFSGRQFPNYSSELNVNALELEDSALYLCASSRDRGSYNSPLHFGNGTRLTVT.

The chain joins TRBV7-8 to TRBJ2-2, with D perhaps matching TRBD1 (5 bases). With 3 bases removed from V and 0 bases from J, the gap between germline ends came to 11 bases. CDR3 length equals 16 residues. Germline assignment: CDR1 SGHVS and CDR2 FQNEAQ. The DNA for the CDR3 is TGTGCCAGCAGCTTTCAGACAGAGACGAACACCGGGGAGCTGTTTTTT. It encodes CASSFQTETNTGELFF.